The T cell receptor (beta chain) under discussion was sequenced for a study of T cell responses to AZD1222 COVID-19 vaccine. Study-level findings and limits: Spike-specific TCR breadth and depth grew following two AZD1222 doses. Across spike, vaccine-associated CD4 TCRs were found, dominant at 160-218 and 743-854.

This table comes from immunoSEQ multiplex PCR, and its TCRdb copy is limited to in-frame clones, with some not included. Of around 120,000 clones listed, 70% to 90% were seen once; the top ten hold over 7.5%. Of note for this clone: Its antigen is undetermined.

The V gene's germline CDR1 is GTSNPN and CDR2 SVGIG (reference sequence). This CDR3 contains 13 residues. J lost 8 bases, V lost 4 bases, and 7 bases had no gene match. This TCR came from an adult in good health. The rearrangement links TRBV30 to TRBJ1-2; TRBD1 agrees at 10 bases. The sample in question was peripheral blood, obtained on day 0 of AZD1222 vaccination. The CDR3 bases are TGTGCCTGGACCGCGACAGGGGGCTACGGCTACACCTTC. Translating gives CAWTATGGYGYTF.